The 5 T cell receptor beta chains given below trace back to one sample, sequenced in a study of cytomegalovirus exposure and HLA in healthy donors. PCR was performed using 60 Vbeta and 13 Jbeta primers. Using immunoSEQ multiplex PCR, the repertoire was profiled, and TCRdb retains in-frame clones only, with some absent. The table lists roughly 200,000 clones, roughly four fifths of them singletons, with 1.6% in the top ten. Sequencing was done on a sample of PBMCs. Receptor source: a middle-aged man in good health and CMV-seronegative.

The V and J genes are TRBV6-5 and TRBJ2-7; no reliable D call. The V end was cut by 0 bases, the J end by 0 bases, with 6 bases between. Germline-derived CDR1 and CDR2 are MNHEY and SVGAGI. This CDR3 region has 14 residues. The CDR3 bases are TGTGCCAGCAGTTACTCACACAACTCCTACGAGCAGTACTTC. Protein sequence: CASSYSHNSYEQYF.

This chain links TRBV2 with TRBJ1-3, with 11 bases matching TRBD1. CDR3 length: 15 amino acids. The V and J ends lost 7 bases and 5 bases, in that order; junction bases with no gene match: 7. CDR1 is SNHLY, CDR2 FYNNEI, per germline. The CDR3 region has the DNA TGTGCCAGCAAGAGACGGACAGGGGGCAGAAACACCATATATTTT. This translates into CASKRRTGGRNTIYF.

V usage is TRBV7-2 and J usage is TRBJ1-5, with D possibly being TRBD1 (6 bases). This CDR3 comprises 14 residues. The germline V and J ends were trimmed by 1 base and 8 bases, with 12 bases remaining between them. CDR1 is SGHTA and CDR2 is FQGNSA in the germline V gene. The CDR3 reads CASSLGGGSEPQHF. CDR3 DNA sequence: TGTGCCAGCAGCTTAGGTGGGGGCTCGGAGCCCCAGCATTTT.

This sequence joins TRBV5-1 and TRBJ2-3, with TRBD1 matching over 7 bases. The junction had 3 bases not matched to a gene; V was cut back by 4 bases and J by 1 base. CDR3 size: 14 residues. Germline CDR1 SGHRS, CDR2 YFSETQ. CDR3 nucleotides: TGCGCCAGCAGCAATGGACAGGGCACAGATACGCAGTATTTT. Amino acids: CASSNGQGTDTQYF.

This CDR3 is CASSPHSRGAPGNTIYF. The CDR3 coding sequence is TGTGCCAGCAGCCCCCATTCCCGGGGGGCGCCAGGAAACACCATATATTTT. The chain combines TRBV7-3 with TRBJ1-3; D is possibly TRBD1 (6 bases). Germline V gene lookup returns CDR1 SGHTA and CDR2 FQGTGA. V gave up 5 bases and J gave up 4 bases, with 21 bases separating them. The CDR3 contains 17 residues.